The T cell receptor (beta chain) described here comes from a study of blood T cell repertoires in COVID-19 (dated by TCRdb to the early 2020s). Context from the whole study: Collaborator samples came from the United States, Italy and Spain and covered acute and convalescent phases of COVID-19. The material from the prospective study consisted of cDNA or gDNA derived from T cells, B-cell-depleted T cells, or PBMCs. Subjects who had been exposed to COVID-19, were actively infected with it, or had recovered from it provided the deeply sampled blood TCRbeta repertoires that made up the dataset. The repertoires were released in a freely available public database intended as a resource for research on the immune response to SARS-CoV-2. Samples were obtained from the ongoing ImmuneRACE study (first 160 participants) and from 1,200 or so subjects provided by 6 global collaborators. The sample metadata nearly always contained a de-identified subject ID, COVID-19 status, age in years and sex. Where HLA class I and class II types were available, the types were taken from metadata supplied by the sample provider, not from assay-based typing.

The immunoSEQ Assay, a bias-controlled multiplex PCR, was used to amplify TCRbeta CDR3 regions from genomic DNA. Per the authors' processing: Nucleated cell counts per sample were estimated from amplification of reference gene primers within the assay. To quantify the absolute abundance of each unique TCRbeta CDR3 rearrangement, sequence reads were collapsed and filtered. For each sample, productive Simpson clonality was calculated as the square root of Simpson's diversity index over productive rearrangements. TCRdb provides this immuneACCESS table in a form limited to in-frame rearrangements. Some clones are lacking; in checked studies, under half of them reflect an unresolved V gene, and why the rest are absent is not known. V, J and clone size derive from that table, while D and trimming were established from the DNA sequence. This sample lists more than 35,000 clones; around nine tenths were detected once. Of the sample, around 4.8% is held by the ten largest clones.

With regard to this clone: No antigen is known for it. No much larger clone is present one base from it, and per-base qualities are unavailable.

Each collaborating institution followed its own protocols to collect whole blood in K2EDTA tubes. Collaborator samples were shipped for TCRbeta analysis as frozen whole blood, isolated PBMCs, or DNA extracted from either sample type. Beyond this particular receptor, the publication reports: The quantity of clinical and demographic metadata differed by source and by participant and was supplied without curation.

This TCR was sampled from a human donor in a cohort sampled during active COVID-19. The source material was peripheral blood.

The CDR3 here reads CASSVSGRGGGRTDTQYF. The nucleotide sequence is TGTGCCAGCAGCGTTTCCGGGCGGGGCGGGGGGCGCACAGATACGCAGTATTTT. The sequence is built from TRBV27 and TRBJ2-3; 8 bases in the middle match TRBD2. The CDR3 goes from the cysteine to the phenylalanine over 18 residues. Of all the DNA, just the CDR3 is kept, 54 bases in frame from base 1. CDR1 MNHEY and CDR2 SMNVEV were looked up in the germline V gene (reference sequence). Trimming removed 6 bases from V and 1 base from J; the gene matches leave 15 bases unexplained.